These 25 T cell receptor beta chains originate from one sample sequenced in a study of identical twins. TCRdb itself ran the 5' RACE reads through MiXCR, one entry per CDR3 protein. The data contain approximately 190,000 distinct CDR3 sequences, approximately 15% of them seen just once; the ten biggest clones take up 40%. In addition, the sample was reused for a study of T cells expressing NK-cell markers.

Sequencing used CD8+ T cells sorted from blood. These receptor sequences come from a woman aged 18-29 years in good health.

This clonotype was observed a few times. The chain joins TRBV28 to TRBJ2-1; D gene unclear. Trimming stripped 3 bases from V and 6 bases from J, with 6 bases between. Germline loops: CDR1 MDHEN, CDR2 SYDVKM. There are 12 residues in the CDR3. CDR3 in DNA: TGTGCCAGCAGTTTCCTCTCCAATGAGCAGTTCTTC. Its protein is CASSFLSNEQFF.

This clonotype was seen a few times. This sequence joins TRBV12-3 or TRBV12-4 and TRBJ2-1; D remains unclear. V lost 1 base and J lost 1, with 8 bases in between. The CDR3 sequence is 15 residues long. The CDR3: CASSLVGLSYNEQFF. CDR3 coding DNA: TGTGCCAGCAGTTTAGTCGGCCTTTCCTACAATGAGCAGTTCTTC.

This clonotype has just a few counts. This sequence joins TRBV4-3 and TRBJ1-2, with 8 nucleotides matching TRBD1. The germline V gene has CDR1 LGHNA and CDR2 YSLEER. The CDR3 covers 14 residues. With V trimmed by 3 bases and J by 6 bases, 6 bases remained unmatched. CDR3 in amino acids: CASSQGQDFDGYTF. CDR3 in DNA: TGCGCCAGCAGCCAGGGACAGGATTTCGATGGCTACACCTTC.

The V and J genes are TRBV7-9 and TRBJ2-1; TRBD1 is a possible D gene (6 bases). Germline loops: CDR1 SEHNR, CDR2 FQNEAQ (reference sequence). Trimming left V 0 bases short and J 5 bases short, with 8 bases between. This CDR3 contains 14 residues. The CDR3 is CASSLAGANNEQFF. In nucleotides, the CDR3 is TGTGCCAGCAGCTTAGCGGGGGCCAACAATGAGCAGTTCTTC.

In DNA, the CDR3 is TGCGCCAGCAGCCAGGACGAACTAGCAACAGATGGCTACACCTTC. This translates into CASSQDELATDGYTF. V is TRBV5-1 and J is TRBJ1-2; no clear D gene. CDR1 and CDR2 from the germline V gene are SGHRS and YFSETQ. The CDR3 totals 15 residues. V dropped 4 bases and J dropped 6 bases, with 19 bases sitting between them.

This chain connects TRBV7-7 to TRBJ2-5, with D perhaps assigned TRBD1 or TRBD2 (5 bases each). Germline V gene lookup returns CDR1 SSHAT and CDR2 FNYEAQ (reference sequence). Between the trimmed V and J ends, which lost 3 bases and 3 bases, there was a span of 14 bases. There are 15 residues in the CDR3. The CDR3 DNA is TGTGCCAGCAGCTTCGGGACGGCTCAAGAAGAGACCCAGTACTTC. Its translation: CASSFGTAQEETQYF. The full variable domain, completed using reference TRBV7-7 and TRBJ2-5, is GAGVSQSPRYKVTKRGQDVTLRCDPISSHATLYWYQQALGQGPEFLTYFNYEAQPDKSGLPSDRFSAERPEGSISTLTIQRTEQRDSAMYRCASSFGTAQEETQYFGPGTRLLVL.

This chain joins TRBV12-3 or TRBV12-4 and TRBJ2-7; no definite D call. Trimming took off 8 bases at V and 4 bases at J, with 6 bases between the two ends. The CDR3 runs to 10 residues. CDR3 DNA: TGTGCCAGCGGAAATTACGAGCAGTACTTC. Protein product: CASGNYEQYF.

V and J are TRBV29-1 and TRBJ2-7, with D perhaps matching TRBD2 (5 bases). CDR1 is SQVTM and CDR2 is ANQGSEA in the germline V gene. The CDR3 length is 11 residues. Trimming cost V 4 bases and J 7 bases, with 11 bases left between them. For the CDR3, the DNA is TGCAGCGTTGTGCGAGGGTTTGAGCAGTACTTC. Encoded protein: CSVVRGFEQYF.

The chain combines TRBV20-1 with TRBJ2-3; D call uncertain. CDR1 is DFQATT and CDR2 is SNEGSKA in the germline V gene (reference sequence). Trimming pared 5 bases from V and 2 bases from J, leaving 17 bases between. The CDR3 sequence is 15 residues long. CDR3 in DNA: TGCAGTGCTCCAGTCGACGGACCCCTCACAGATACGCAGTATTTT. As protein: CSAPVDGPLTDTQYF.

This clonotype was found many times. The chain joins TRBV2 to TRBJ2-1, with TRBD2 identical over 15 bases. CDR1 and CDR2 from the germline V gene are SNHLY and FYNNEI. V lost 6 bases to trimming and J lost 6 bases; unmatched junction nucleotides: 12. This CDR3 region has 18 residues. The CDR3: CASRGLAGGSPIPNEQFF. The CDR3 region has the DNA TGTGCCAGCAGGGGACTAGCGGGAGGATCCCCAATCCCCAATGAGCAGTTCTTC.

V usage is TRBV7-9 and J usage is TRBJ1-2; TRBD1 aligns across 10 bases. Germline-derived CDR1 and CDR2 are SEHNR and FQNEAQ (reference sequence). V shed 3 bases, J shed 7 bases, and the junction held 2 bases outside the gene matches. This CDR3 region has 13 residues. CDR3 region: CASSFGTGVGYTF. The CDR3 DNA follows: TGTGCCAGCAGCTTTGGGACAGGGGTTGGCTACACCTTC.

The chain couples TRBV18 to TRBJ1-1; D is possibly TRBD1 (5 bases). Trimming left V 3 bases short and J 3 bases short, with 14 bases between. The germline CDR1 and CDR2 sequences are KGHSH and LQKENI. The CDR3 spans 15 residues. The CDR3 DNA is TGTGCCAGCTCACCGTATGGGGGTATAGACACTGAAGCTTTCTTT. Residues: CASSPYGGIDTEAFF.

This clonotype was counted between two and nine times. The CDR3 DNA is TGTGCCAGCAGCGTAGGCCCCCTTGGATCTTTCACAGATACGCAGTATTTT. This gives the protein CASSVGPLGSFTDTQYF. The chain has TRBV9 and TRBJ2-3; D not resolved. Germline CDR1 is SGDLS and CDR2 is YYNGEE. This CDR3 has 17 amino acids. V dropped 0 bases and J dropped 2 bases, with 16 bases sitting between them.

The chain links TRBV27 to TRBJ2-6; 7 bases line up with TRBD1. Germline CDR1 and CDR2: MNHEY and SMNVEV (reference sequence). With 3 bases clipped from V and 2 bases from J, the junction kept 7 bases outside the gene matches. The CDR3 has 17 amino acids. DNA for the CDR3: TGTGCCAGCAGTTTGGCCGGGACAGAACCTGGGGCCAACGTCCTGACTTTC. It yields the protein CASSLAGTEPGANVLTF.

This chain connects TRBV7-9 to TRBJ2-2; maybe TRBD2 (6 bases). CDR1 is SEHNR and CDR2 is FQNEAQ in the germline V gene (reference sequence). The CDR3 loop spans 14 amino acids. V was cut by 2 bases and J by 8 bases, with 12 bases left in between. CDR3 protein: CASSLTPGGGELFF. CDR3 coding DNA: TGTGCCAGCAGCTTAACCCCCGGGGGTGGGGAGCTGTTTTTT.

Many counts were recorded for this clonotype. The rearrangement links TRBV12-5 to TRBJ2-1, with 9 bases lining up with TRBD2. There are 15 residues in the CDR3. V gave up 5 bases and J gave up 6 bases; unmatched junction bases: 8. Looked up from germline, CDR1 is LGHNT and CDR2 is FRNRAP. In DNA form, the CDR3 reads TGTGCTAGTGGTCCTCCGGGACTAGCCTTCAATGAGCAGTTCTTC. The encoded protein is CASGPPGLAFNEQFF.

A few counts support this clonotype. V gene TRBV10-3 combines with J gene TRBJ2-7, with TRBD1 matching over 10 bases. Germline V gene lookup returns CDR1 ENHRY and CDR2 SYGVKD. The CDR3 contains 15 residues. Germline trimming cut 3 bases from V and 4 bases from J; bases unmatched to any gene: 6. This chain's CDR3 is CAISDPGQGIYEQYF. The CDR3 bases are TGTGCCATCAGTGATCCGGGACAGGGGATTTACGAGCAGTACTTC.

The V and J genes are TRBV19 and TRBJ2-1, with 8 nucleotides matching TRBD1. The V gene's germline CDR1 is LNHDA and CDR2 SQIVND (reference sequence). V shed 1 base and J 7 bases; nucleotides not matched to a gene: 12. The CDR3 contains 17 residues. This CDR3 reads CASSIGSGTGDWNEQFF. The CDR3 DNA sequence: TGTGCCAGTAGTATAGGTAGTGGGACAGGCGACTGGAATGAGCAGTTCTTC. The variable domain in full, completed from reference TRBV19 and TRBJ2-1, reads DGGITQSPKYLFRKEGQNVTLSCEQNLNHDAMYWYRQDPGQGLRLIYYSQIVNDFQKGDIAEGYSVSREKKESFPLTVTSAQKNPTAFYLCASSIGSGTGDWNEQFFGPGTRLTVL.

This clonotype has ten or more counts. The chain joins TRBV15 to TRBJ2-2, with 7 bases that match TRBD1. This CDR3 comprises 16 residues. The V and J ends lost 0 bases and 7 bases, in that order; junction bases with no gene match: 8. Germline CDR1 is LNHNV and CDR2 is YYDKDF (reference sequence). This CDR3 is CATSRDSDRPNGELFF. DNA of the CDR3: TGTGCCACCAGCAGAGATTCGGACAGGCCCAACGGGGAGCTGTTTTTT.

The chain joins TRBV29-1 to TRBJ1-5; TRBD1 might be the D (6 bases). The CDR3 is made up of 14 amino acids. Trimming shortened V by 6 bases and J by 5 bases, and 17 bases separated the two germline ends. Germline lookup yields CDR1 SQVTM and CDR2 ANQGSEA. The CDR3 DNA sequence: TGCAGCGTAGCAGCGGACAGTTCGTATCAGCCCCAGCATTTT. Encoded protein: CSVAADSSYQPQHF.

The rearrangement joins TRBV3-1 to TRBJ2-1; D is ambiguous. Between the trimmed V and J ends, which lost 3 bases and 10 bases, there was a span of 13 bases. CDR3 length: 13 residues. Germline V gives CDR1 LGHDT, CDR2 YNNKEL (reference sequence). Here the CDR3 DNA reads TGTGCCAGCAGCCATAGTATTCGCGGAGAGCAGTTCTTC. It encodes CASSHSIRGEQFF.

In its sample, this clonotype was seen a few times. For the CDR3, the DNA is TGTGCCAGCAGCCCCGGGGGGGCACGGGTAGAGCAGTACTTC. Translating gives CASSPGGARVEQYF. The chain has TRBV3-1 and TRBJ2-7; 8 positions agree with TRBD2. Germline V gives CDR1 LGHDT, CDR2 YNNKEL (reference sequence). The CDR3 consists of 14 residues. V was pared by 4 bases and J by 7 bases, with 9 bases of the junction left unmatched.

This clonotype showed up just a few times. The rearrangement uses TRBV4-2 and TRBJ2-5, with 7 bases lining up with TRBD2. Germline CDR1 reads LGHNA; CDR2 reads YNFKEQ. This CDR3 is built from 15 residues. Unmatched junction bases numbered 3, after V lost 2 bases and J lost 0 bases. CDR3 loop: CASSQLGGDQETQYF. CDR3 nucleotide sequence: TGTGCCAGCAGCCAACTTGGGGGGGACCAAGAGACCCAGTACTTC.

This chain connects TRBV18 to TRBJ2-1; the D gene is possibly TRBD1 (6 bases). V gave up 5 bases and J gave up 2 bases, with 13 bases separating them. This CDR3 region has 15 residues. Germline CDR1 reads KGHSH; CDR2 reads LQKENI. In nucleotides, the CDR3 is TGTGCCAGCTCATTCCAGGGGAACCCCTACAATGAGCAGTTCTTC. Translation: CASSFQGNPYNEQFF.

The CDR3 is CASSLRRRSTQYF. CDR3 sequence (DNA): TGTGCCAGCAGCTTACGGCGGCGAAGTACCCAGTACTTC. V usage is TRBV7-3 and J usage is TRBJ2-5; unclear D gene. The CDR3 covers 13 residues. The germline V gene encodes CDR1 SGHTA and CDR2 FQGTGA. Trimming removed 2 bases from V and 8 bases from J, with 12 bases in between.